A single sample is the source of the 9 T cell receptor beta chains below, sequenced in a study of T cells in Graves' hyperthyroidism and ophthalmopathy. TCR beta CDR3 region amplification was performed from RNA transcripts. Carried out on the TCR CDR3, a first-round RT-PCR used the HTBI primer set. MiXCR, applied by TCRdb to the multiplex PCR reads, yields one record per CDR3 protein. The repertoire holds around 540,000 distinct CDR3 sequences, under 60% seen once, with 8.2% in the top ten. The sequenced sample consisted of peripheral blood or thyroid tissue (not recorded which). These TCRs come from a young woman with Graves' hyperthyroidism.

The table lists this clonotype with many counts. The J gene is TRBJ1-3, the V gene TRBV2; D remains ambiguous. Trimming cost V 7 bases and J 0 bases, with 7 bases left between them. The CDR3 contains 13 residues. CDR1 and CDR2 (germline): SNHLY, FYNNEI. This CDR3 reads CASTPNSGNTIYF. DNA for the CDR3: TGTGCCAGCACTCCCAACTCTGGAAACACCATATATTTT.

This clonotype has a count of ten or more. This sequence joins TRBV7-9 and TRBJ1-1; the D gene is possibly TRBD1 (6 bases). V dropped 0 bases and J dropped 3 bases, with 11 bases sitting between them. Germline V lookup: CDR1 SEHNR, CDR2 FQNEAQ (reference sequence). There are 15 residues in the CDR3. CDR3 in amino acids: CASSLAARGDTEAFF. The CDR3 region has the DNA TGTGCCAGCAGCTTAGCGGCCAGGGGAGACACTGAAGCTTTCTTT.

The chain uses TRBV7-9 and TRBJ1-1; D unclear. Germline V gene lookup returns CDR1 SEHNR and CDR2 FQNEAQ (reference sequence). The CDR3 runs 16 residues. V gave up 3 bases and J gave up 0 bases, with 14 bases separating them. The CDR3 protein is CASSFPSGGLNTEAFF. As DNA, the CDR3 is TGTGCCAGCAGCTTTCCCAGTGGAGGACTGAACACTGAAGCTTTCTTT.

This chain connects TRBV19 to TRBJ1-2; D is ambiguous. The CDR3 runs to 8 residues. Germline V lookup: CDR1 LNHDA, CDR2 SQIVND (reference sequence). With 6 bases removed from V and 12 bases from J, the gap between germline ends came to 5 bases. CDR3 DNA: TGTGCCAGTAGAGGCGACACCTTC. Residues: CASRGDTF. The full variable domain, rest sourced from reference TRBV19 and TRBJ1-2, is DGGITQSPKYLFRKEGQNVTLSCEQNLNHDAMYWYRQDPGQGLRLIYYSQIVNDFQKGDIAEGYSVSREKKESFPLTVTSAQKNPTAFYLCASRGDTFGSGTRLTVV.

V usage is TRBV20-1 and J usage is TRBJ2-7; TRBD1 matches 8 bases. The germline V gene has CDR1 DFQATT and CDR2 SNEGSKA (reference sequence). V gave up 4 bases and J gave up 6 bases; unmatched junction bases: 8. There are 13 residues in the CDR3. CDR3 nucleotides: TGCAGTGCTATTCCCAGGGGGCCTGGCGAGCAGTACTTC. Translating it yields CSAIPRGPGEQYF.

This CDR3 reads CASSLTNRGIWNTEAFF. DNA for the CDR3: TGTGCCAGCAGCTTAACCAACAGGGGAATATGGAACACTGAAGCTTTCTTT. J is TRBJ1-1 and V is TRBV13, with 7 bases lining up with TRBD1. The CDR3 sequence is 17 residues long. Trimming removed 2 bases from V and 1 base from J; junction bases left unmatched: 10. Germline assignment: CDR1 PRHDT and CDR2 FYEKMQ (reference sequence).

The chain links TRBV10-2 to TRBJ2-2, with TRBD1 matching 8 bases. In germline, CDR1 is WSHSY, CDR2 SAAADI. The CDR3 spans 16 residues. V lost 5 bases to trimming and J lost 7 bases; unmatched junction nucleotides: 12. CDR3 nucleotides: TGCGCCAGCAGTCGACGGACAGGGAGAAGAGACGGGGAGCTGTTTTTT. Translation: CASSRRTGRRDGELFF.

The chain is built from TRBV7-9 and TRBJ2-4, with 10 bases lining up with TRBD1. This CDR3 contains 14 residues. V dropped 4 bases and J dropped 8; count of bases not matched to a gene: 5. Germline V lookup: CDR1 SEHNR, CDR2 FQNEAQ (reference sequence). The CDR3 DNA reads as TGTGCCAGCAGCTCGGTGGACAGGGGGGACATTCAGTACTTC. Residues: CASSSVDRGDIQYF.

The sample holds a few counts of this clonotype. The chain has TRBV10-3 and TRBJ1-5; D is uncertain. Per the germline V gene, CDR1 is ENHRY and CDR2 is SYGVKD. Trimming took off 8 bases at V and 0 bases at J, with 8 bases between the two ends. The length of the CDR3 is 13 residues. CDR3 region: CAIRDGSNQPQHF. CDR3 DNA sequence: TGTGCCATCCGCGACGGTAGCAATCAGCCCCAGCATTTT.